Presented here are 31 T cell receptor beta chains from one specimen sequenced in a study of shared clonotypes between healthy human individuals. The data were produced by immunoSEQ multiplex PCR, yet TCRdb's version contains in-frame clones alone and is incomplete. The sample records about 2.4 million clones, 90% to 95% being singletons. The sequenced sample consisted of naive CD4+ T cells sorted from blood. As for subset: CD45RA+ positively selected. The origin of the receptors is a man in his late teens or twenties in good health.

A note on this clone: The limits of the CDR3 on the DNA are not certain, so only TCRdb's listed CDR3 is given. Other DNA variants within this sample encode the same CDR3. The chain carries TRBV6-1 and TRBJ1-5. Per the germline V gene, CDR1 is MNHNS and CDR2 is SASEGT. The CDR3 contains 12 residues when both ends are counted. The CDR3 reads CASSSGDQPQHF.

The chain is built from TRBV4-1 and TRBJ2-6, with D perhaps TRBD2 (5 bases). This CDR3 has 19 amino acids. Trimming shortened V by 0 bases and J by 0 bases, and 15 bases separated the two germline ends. The germline V gene has CDR1 MGHRA and CDR2 YSYEKL. The CDR3 protein is CASSQDFGGGHSGANVLTF. For the CDR3, the DNA is TGCGCCAGCAGCCAAGATTTCGGAGGAGGCCACTCTGGGGCCAACGTCCTGACTTTC.

The V and J genes are TRBV5-4 and TRBJ2-3, with D maybe TRBD1 (6 bases). Trimming removed 4 bases at V and 0 bases at J, with 18 bases between. From germline, CDR1 is SGHNT and CDR2 YYREEE (reference sequence). The CDR3 covers 17 residues. The CDR3: CASSPGQSLPSTDTQYF. As DNA, the CDR3 is TGTGCCAGCAGCCCCGGACAGTCCCTACCTAGCACAGATACGCAGTATTTT. The full variable domain, with the rest looked up from reference TRBV5-4 and TRBJ2-3, is ETGVTQSPTHLIKTRGQQVTLRCSSQSGHNTVSWYQQALGQGPQFIFQYYREEENGRGNFPPRFSGLQFPNYSSELNVNALELDDSALYLCASSPGQSLPSTDTQYFGPGTRLTVL.

Note on this clone: This sample includes further DNA sequences coding for the same CDR3. The rearrangement joins TRBV15 to TRBJ2-3; D ambiguous. Trimming left V 3 bases short and J 6 bases short, with 7 bases between. CDR1 LNHNV and CDR2 YYDKDF come from the germline V gene (reference sequence). CDR3 length: 12 amino acids. CDR3 sequence (DNA): TGTGCCACCAGCAGCTTTACCGATACGCAGTATTTT. It translates to CATSSFTDTQYF.

V gene TRBV11-3 combines with J gene TRBJ2-2; 11 bases align to TRBD1. V was clipped by 8 bases and J by 7 bases; unmatched bases: 3. Germline-derived CDR1 and CDR2 are SGHNT and YENEEA. The CDR3 length is 13 residues. Here the CDR3 reads CASGQGANGELFF. CDR3 DNA sequence: TGTGCCAGCGGACAGGGGGCTAACGGGGAGCTGTTTTTT.

This clone has only one observation. The chain couples TRBV11-3 to TRBJ1-1; D call uncertain. Germline-derived CDR1 and CDR2 are SGHNT and YENEEA. V lost 1 base to trimming and J lost 1 base, with 4 bases between them. The CDR3 covers 13 residues. CDR3 sequence reads: CASSLAPNTEAFF. CDR3 nucleotides: TGTGCCAGCAGCTTAGCCCCGAACACTGAAGCTTTCTTT.

DNA for the CDR3: TGTGCCAGCAGCCACATTCGGGGAGGGGTCTACGAGCAGTACTTC. This gives the protein CASSHIRGGVYEQYF. This sequence joins TRBV7-9 and TRBJ2-7; 7 nucleotides agree with TRBD2. The CDR3 has 15 amino acids. Germline CDR1 and CDR2: SEHNR and FQNEAQ (reference sequence). The junction had 10 bases not matched to a gene; V was cut back by 5 bases and J by 3 bases.

V is TRBV6-1 and J is TRBJ2-7, with 8 bases that match TRBD1. CDR1 and CDR2 (germline): MNHNS, SASEGT. CDR3 length equals 15 residues. The J segment lost 0 bases and the V segment lost 4 bases, leaving 5 bases of the junction unmatched. CDR3 in amino acids: CASSAPDRVSYEQYF. Here the CDR3 DNA reads TGTGCCAGCAGTGCGCCGGACAGGGTCTCCTACGAGCAGTACTTC.

The chain recombines TRBV5-6 with TRBJ2-7, with D maybe TRBD1 (6 bases). Germline V gene data show CDR1 as SGHDT and CDR2 as YYEEEE. This CDR3 spans 15 amino acids. V lost 5 bases, J lost 2 bases, and 17 bases lay in between. The CDR3 here is CASSSWDTRTYEQYF. The DNA for the CDR3 is TGTGCCAGCAGTTCCTGGGACACCCGAACCTACGAGCAGTACTTC.

The chain combines TRBV5-6 with TRBJ1-4; D is possibly TRBD1 (6 bases). Between the trimmed V and J ends, which lost 0 bases and 2 bases, there was a span of 11 bases. CDR1 and CDR2 (germline): SGHDT, YYEEEE. The CDR3 runs 16 residues. DNA of the CDR3: TGTGCCAGCAGCTTGGGGGGGCGCACGACTAATGAAAAACTGTTTTTT. Translated, it gives CASSLGGRTTNEKLFF.

The rearrangement joins TRBV5-1 to TRBJ2-5; D could derive from TRBD1 or TRBD2 (5 bases each). There are 14 residues in the CDR3. V lost 1 base to trimming and J lost 3 bases, with 10 bases between them. Germline loops: CDR1 SGHRS, CDR2 YFSETQ. CDR3 protein: CASSLIGTEETQYF. For the CDR3, the DNA is TGCGCCAGCAGCTTGATTGGGACCGAAGAGACCCAGTACTTC. Drawing the rest from reference TRBV5-1 and TRBJ2-5, the complete variable domain is KAGVTQTPRYLIKTRGQQVTLSCSPISGHRSVSWYQQTPGQGLQFLFEYFSETQRNKGNFPGRFSGRQFSNSRSEMNVSTLELGDSALYLCASSLIGTEETQYFGPGTRLLVL.

A remark on this clone: This sample includes further DNA sequences coding for the same CDR3. V gene TRBV5-4 combines with J gene TRBJ1-6; D gene unclear. With 2 bases removed from V and 7 bases from J, the gap between germline ends came to 4 bases. This CDR3 region has 12 residues. The germline gives CDR1 SGHNT, CDR2 YYREEE (reference sequence). DNA for the CDR3: TGTGCCAGCAGCTTCGGAAATTCACCCCTCCACTTT. Protein product: CASSFGNSPLHF. Together with reference TRBV5-4 and TRBJ1-6, the CDR3 gives the full variable domain: ETGVTQSPTHLIKTRGQQVTLRCSSQSGHNTVSWYQQALGQGPQFIFQYYREEENGRGNFPPRFSGLQFPNYSSELNVNALELDDSALYLCASSFGNSPLHFGNGTRLTVT.

The V call is TRBV27, the J call TRBJ1-1; tentatively, D is TRBD1 (5 bases). Germline V gives CDR1 MNHEY, CDR2 SMNVEV (reference sequence). This CDR3 comprises 15 residues. The ends were cut back, 5 bases at V and 1 base at J, with 14 bases in the middle. The CDR3 is CASSPRQNSNTEAFF. The CDR3 DNA reads as TGTGCCAGCAGTCCGAGACAGAATTCGAACACTGAAGCTTTCTTT.

J is TRBJ1-3 and V is TRBV28; D ambiguous. V lost 6 bases to trimming and J lost 4 bases, with 16 bases between them. The CDR3 totals 15 residues. The V gene's germline CDR1 is MDHEN and CDR2 SYDVKM. This CDR3 is CASSQGILGGNTIYF. The DNA for the CDR3 is TGTGCCAGCAGCCAAGGGATCCTGGGGGGAAACACCATATATTTT.

Details on this clone: Other DNA variants within this sample encode the same CDR3. This chain links TRBV10-1 with TRBJ2-7; no firm D call. Trimming took off 0 bases at V and 2 bases at J, with 8 bases between the two ends. CDR3 length: 14 amino acids. CDR1 WNHNN and CDR2 SYGVQD come from the germline V gene (reference sequence). The CDR3 DNA reads TGCGCCAGCAGTGAGTCGGGCGGCCCCTACGAGCAGTACTTC. Encoded protein: CASSESGGPYEQYF.

This chain uses TRBV6-1 with TRBJ1-1; D is uncertain. V lost 6 bases, J lost 0 bases, and 8 bases lay in between. The CDR3 is made up of 13 amino acids. CDR1 and CDR2 (germline): MNHNS, SASEGT. The CDR3 DNA sequence: TGTGCCAGCAGCAGTCAGTTGAACACTGAAGCTTTCTTT. Its translation is CASSSQLNTEAFF.

This clone came up a few times. The chain carries TRBV2 and TRBJ1-1; TRBD1 might be the D (5 bases). The V end was cut by 2 bases, the J end by 9 bases, with 13 bases between. The CDR3 has 13 residues. Germline values: CDR1 SNHLY, CDR2 FYNNEI. CDR3 nucleotide sequence: TGTGCCAGCAGTGAAACCGGGCAGGGTAAAGCTTTCTTT. Translating it yields CASSETGQGKAFF.

The V and J genes are TRBV4-3 and TRBJ2-3; 8 bases align to TRBD2. Germline lookup yields CDR1 LGHNA and CDR2 YSLEER. The CDR3 totals 20 residues. V was clipped by 3 bases and J by 2 bases; unmatched bases: 19. CDR3 loop: CASSQGPAGEGRGATDTQYF. Here the CDR3 DNA reads TGCGCCAGCAGCCAGGGACCAGCGGGAGAGGGTCGCGGGGCCACAGATACGCAGTATTTT.

About this clone: This sample includes further DNA sequences coding for the same CDR3. J is TRBJ2-7 and V is TRBV6-5, with 7 positions matching TRBD2. V trimming: 2 bases; J trimming: 7 bases; junction bases outside the gene matches: 2. Germline-derived CDR1 and CDR2 are MNHEY and SVGAGI. CDR3 length equals 12 residues. The CDR3 loop reads CASSYVGGEQYF. The CDR3 region has the DNA TGTGCCAGCAGTTACGTGGGAGGGGAGCAGTACTTC.

The V and J genes are TRBV7-2 and TRBJ2-2, with D maybe TRBD2 (6 bases). The CDR3 loop spans 17 amino acids. V was shortened by 1 base and J by 1 base, with 13 bases between the two germline ends. Germline CDR1 and CDR2: SGHTA and FQGNSA. CDR3 loop: CASSLVSGTLNTGELFF. CDR3 DNA sequence: TGTGCCAGCAGCTTAGTCTCGGGGACTCTGAACACCGGGGAGCTGTTTTTT.

V and J are TRBV5-1 and TRBJ2-3; 10 positions match TRBD1. CDR1 and CDR2 (germline): SGHRS, YFSETQ. The J segment lost 4 bases and the V segment lost 3 bases, leaving 5 bases of the junction unmatched. The CDR3 has 15 amino acids. The CDR3 nucleotides are TGCGCCAGCAGCTCCGACAGGGGGCAATCAGATACGCAGTATTTT. Translation: CASSSDRGQSDTQYF.

The V call is TRBV5-1, the J call TRBJ2-3; weak D call: TRBD2 (7 bases). This CDR3 is built from 15 residues. Germline loops: CDR1 SGHRS, CDR2 YFSETQ. Trimming cost V 5 bases and J 5 bases, with 18 bases left between them. CDR3 coding DNA: TGCGCCAGCAGTCCCCCCAGGGGAGGGGGAGATACGCAGTATTTT. Its protein product is CASSPPRGGGDTQYF.

The CDR3 coding sequence is TGTGCCAGCAGCTTTTTGGGACTAGCGGGAGGAAGTGAGCAGTACTTC. It encodes CASSFLGLAGGSEQYF. The gene calls are TRBV5-4 and TRBJ2-7, with 15 bases identical to TRBD2. V shed 2 bases, J shed 7 bases, and the junction held 7 bases outside the gene matches. CDR1 and CDR2 from the germline V gene are SGHNT and YYREEE (reference sequence). The length of the CDR3 is 16 residues.

The chain employs TRBV27 and TRBJ2-4; TRBD2 is a possible D gene (6 bases). V was pared by 11 bases and J by 8 bases, with 13 bases between. The CDR3 spans 11 residues. Germline V gene lookup returns CDR1 MNHEY and CDR2 SMNVEV (reference sequence). The CDR3 DNA is TGTGCCCGGGCTAGCGTTGACATTCAGTACTTC. It codes for CARASVDIQYF.

This rearrangement joins TRBV5-1 to TRBJ1-3, with unresolved D. Per germline, CDR1 SGHRS and CDR2 YFSETQ. The CDR3 consists of 17 residues. Trimming pared 0 bases from V and 0 bases from J, leaving 13 bases between. The CDR3 DNA reads TGCGCCAGCAGCTTGGGTGGCAGGACCCTCTCTGGAAACACCATATATTTT. Amino acid sequence: CASSLGGRTLSGNTIYF.

J is TRBJ2-1 and V is TRBV29-1; possibly TRBD2 for D (7 bases). Trimming took off 8 bases at V and 8 bases at J, with 13 bases between the two ends. Germline CDR1 and CDR2: SQVTM and ANQGSEA. This CDR3 is built from 11 residues. The CDR3, as DNA: TGCAGCTCCGAGGGGGGGCATGAGCAGTTCTTC. Translating it yields CSSEGGHEQFF.

The rearrangement uses TRBV28 and TRBJ2-7; either TRBD1 or TRBD2 may fit D (6 bases each). V lost 4 bases and J lost 2, with 12 bases in between. This CDR3 contains 14 residues. Germline-derived CDR1 and CDR2 are MDHEN and SYDVKM. The CDR3 DNA reads as TGTGCCAGCAGTTACGCTAGGGGGGCCTACGAGCAGTACTTC. Translated: CASSYARGAYEQYF. The variable domain in full, with the rest retrieved from reference TRBV28 and TRBJ2-7, is DVKVTQSSRYLVKRTGEKVFLECVQDMDHENMFWYRQDPGLGLRLIYFSYDVKMKEKGDIPEGYSVSREKKERFSLILESASTNQTSMYLCASSYARGAYEQYFGPGTRLTVT.

This clone showed up just a few times. The V call is TRBV5-1, the J call TRBJ1-2, with D unclear. V gave up 0 bases and J gave up 12 bases, with 18 bases separating them. Per germline, CDR1 SGHRS and CDR2 YFSETQ. The CDR3 runs 14 residues. CDR3 nucleotide sequence: TGCGCCAGCAGCTTGGATAGCCGGACGCAAGAAAACACCTTC. This codes for CASSLDSRTQENTF.

The chain uses TRBV7-8 and TRBJ2-7, with D uncertain. V shed 0 bases and J shed 3 bases, with 9 bases lying between them. The CDR3 loop spans 14 amino acids. The germline V gene encodes CDR1 SGHVS and CDR2 FQNEAQ. The CDR3 sequence is CASSLAPVDYEQYF. For the CDR3, the DNA is TGTGCCAGCAGCTTAGCGCCAGTGGACTACGAGCAGTACTTC.

The chain employs TRBV20-1 and TRBJ2-5; D is unresolved. Trimming took off 6 bases at V and 5 bases at J, with 10 bases between the two ends. CDR1 is DFQATT and CDR2 is SNEGSKA in the germline V gene (reference sequence). The CDR3 runs to 11 residues. CDR3 region: CSATFGETQYF. The DNA for the CDR3 is TGCAGTGCCACATTTGGGGAGACCCAGTACTTC.

The chain has TRBV5-6 and TRBJ2-3; D is unclear. V was clipped by 1 base and J by 7 bases, with 7 bases between them. The CDR3 contains 12 residues. In germline, CDR1 is SGHDT, CDR2 YYEEEE. CDR3 protein: CASSLLAYTQYF. DNA of the CDR3: TGTGCCAGCAGCTTGTTAGCCTATACGCAGTATTTT.